These 22 T cell receptor beta chains came from one sample sequenced in a study of T cells in Graves' hyperthyroidism and ophthalmopathy. Template material for amplifying TCR beta CDR3 regions consisted of RNA transcripts. The primer set for the first-round RT-PCR of the TCR CDR3 was HTBI. TCRdb reprocessed the multiplex PCR reads via MiXCR and lists one record per CDR3 protein. Here the sample spans 400,000 to 600,000 distinct CDR3 sequences, 15% to 20% being singletons. The sequencing input was blood. The receptors were sampled from a woman aged 30 to 39 with Graves' ophthalmopathy.

V gene TRBV19 combines with J gene TRBJ2-2, with D hard to call. Germline V gene lookup returns CDR1 LNHDA and CDR2 SQIVND (reference sequence). Trimming removed 7 bases at V and 4 bases at J, with 10 bases between. The CDR3 consists of 13 residues. Here the CDR3 reads CASMNRGTGELFF. CDR3 coding DNA: TGTGCCAGTATGAACCGAGGCACCGGGGAGCTGTTTTTT.

This clonotype was recorded at least ten times. This chain connects TRBV18 to TRBJ2-3; 11 bases match TRBD2. Unmatched junction bases numbered 3, after V lost 2 bases and J lost 2 bases. This CDR3 is built from 16 residues. Germline CDR1 reads KGHSH; CDR2 reads LQKENI. CDR3 coding DNA: TGTGCCAGCTCACCAGCACTAGCGGGAGACACAGATACGCAGTATTTT. This gives the protein CASSPALAGDTDTQYF.

This clonotype occurred many times. The chain carries TRBV18 and TRBJ2-1; D is undetermined. From germline, CDR1 is KGHSH and CDR2 LQKENI. V lost 1 base to trimming and J lost 7 bases, with 11 bases between them. The CDR3 extends over 14 amino acids. CDR3 protein: CASSPLKGGNEQFF. The CDR3 bases are TGTGCCAGCTCACCACTTAAGGGTGGGAATGAGCAGTTCTTC.

The chain links TRBV10-3 to TRBJ1-6, with a possible D match to TRBD1 (6 bases). V lost 4 bases and J lost 0, with 10 bases in between. CDR1 ENHRY and CDR2 SYGVKD come from the germline V gene. CDR3 length equals 16 residues. The CDR3 DNA reads TGTGCCATCAGTGGGACAGCGAGCTCCTATAATTCACCCCTCCACTTT. It specifies CAISGTASSYNSPLHF.

This clonotype was detected ten times or more. CDR3 nucleotides: TGTGCCTGGACCGACGAGGGGGCTTTGACTAATGAAAAACTGTTTTTT. The encoded protein is CAWTDEGALTNEKLFF. V gene TRBV30 combines with J gene TRBJ1-4, with 7 positions matching TRBD1. V lost 4 bases and J lost 2; bases outside the gene matches: 10. Germline V gene data show CDR1 as GTSNPN and CDR2 as SVGIG (reference sequence). This CDR3 region has 16 residues. Supplemented by reference TRBV30 and TRBJ1-4, the full variable domain reads SQTIHQWPATLVQPVGSPLSLECTVEGTSNPNLYWYRQAAGRGLQLLFYSVGIGQISSEVPQNLSASRPQDRQFILSSKKLLLSDSGFYLCAWTDEGALTNEKLFFGSGTQLSVL.

The genes are TRBV20-1 and TRBJ2-3, with TRBD2 identical over 13 bases. V lost 6 bases, J lost 7 bases, and 7 bases stayed unmatched. The germline CDR1 and CDR2 sequences are DFQATT and SNEGSKA (reference sequence). There are 14 residues in the CDR3. The CDR3 DNA is TGCAGTGCAACTAGCGGGAGGGGGCCGAATACGCAGTATTTT. This codes for CSATSGRGPNTQYF.

The sample holds many counts of this clonotype. This chain connects TRBV9 to TRBJ1-2, with D perhaps matching TRBD1 (6 bases). The CDR3 spans 14 residues. Trimming removed 5 bases at V and 0 bases at J, with 11 bases between. Germline V gene lookup returns CDR1 SGDLS and CDR2 YYNGEE. CDR3 amino acids: CASSRTEPNYGYTF. The CDR3, as DNA: TGTGCCAGCAGTAGGACAGAGCCTAACTATGGCTACACCTTC.

V and J are TRBV19 and TRBJ1-1; TRBD1 might be the D (5 bases). V was pared by 8 bases and J by 3 bases, with 22 bases between. There are 16 residues in the CDR3. The V gene's germline CDR1 is LNHDA and CDR2 SQIVND (reference sequence). Here the CDR3 reads CASETGRGLGHTEAFF. As DNA, the CDR3 is TGTGCCAGTGAAACGGGACGCGGATTAGGGCACACTGAAGCTTTCTTT.

CDR3 region: CASSRLQGIRVNEQFF. The CDR3 DNA follows: TGTGCCAGCAGCCGTTTGCAGGGGATTAGGGTGAATGAGCAGTTCTTC. The chain uses TRBV7-9 and TRBJ2-1; the D gene is possibly TRBD1 (6 bases). This CDR3 has 16 residues. V was pared by 5 bases and J by 7 bases, with 21 bases between. Germline V gives CDR1 SEHNR, CDR2 FQNEAQ (reference sequence).

This clonotype has just a few counts. V gene TRBV18 combines with J gene TRBJ2-1, with 7 bases lining up with TRBD2. The CDR3 runs 16 residues. V was pared by 2 bases and J by 2 bases, with 6 bases of the junction left unmatched. CDR1 KGHSH and CDR2 LQKENI come from the germline V gene. As DNA, the CDR3 is TGTGCCAGCTCACCATGGAGGGAGGGCACCTACAATGAGCAGTTCTTC. Its translation is CASSPWREGTYNEQFF.

The table lists this clonotype with many counts. V and J are TRBV7-2 and TRBJ1-4, with a possible D match to TRBD1 (6 bases). Germline V lookup: CDR1 SGHTA, CDR2 FQGNSA. Trimming removed 1 base at V and 6 bases at J, with 15 bases between. The CDR3 contains 16 residues. CDR3 region: CASSLDLGGPYEKLFF. In DNA form, the CDR3 reads TGTGCCAGCAGCTTAGATCTCGGGGGGCCGTATGAAAAACTGTTTTTT.

As for this clonotype: A much larger clone sits a single nucleotide away, making a read error possible. This chain links TRBV20-1 with TRBJ2-1; maybe TRBD1 (5 bases). The ends were cut back, 4 bases at V and 2 bases at J, with 9 bases in the middle. The germline CDR1 and CDR2 sequences are DFQATT and SNEGSKA (reference sequence). The CDR3 length is 13 residues. The CDR3 loop is CSAIDSAYNEQFF. The CDR3 bases are TGCAGTGCTATTGACAGTGCCTACAATGAGCAGTTCTTC.

This clonotype was found a few times. The rearrangement uses TRBV13 and TRBJ1-1; tentative D call: TRBD1 (5 bases). The CDR3 extends over 12 amino acids. Germline V gene sequence: CDR1 PRHDT, CDR2 FYEKMQ (reference sequence). Trimming removed 1 base at V and 11 bases at J, with 11 bases between. The CDR3 region is CASSLDAWGAFF. CDR3 DNA: TGTGCCAGCAGCTTAGACGCCTGGGGGGCTTTCTTT.

This clonotype was picked up a small number of times. This chain links TRBV20-1 with TRBJ2-6; 8 bases fit TRBD1. Trimming at V came to 3 bases and at J to 3 bases, leaving 4 bases not matched to a gene. The germline gives CDR1 DFQATT, CDR2 SNEGSKA (reference sequence). CDR3 size: 15 residues. CDR3 in amino acids: CSARGTGGGANVLTF. Written as DNA, the CDR3 is TGCAGTGCTAGGGGAACAGGGGGTGGGGCCAACGTCCTGACTTTC.

About this clonotype: A much larger clone sits a single nucleotide away, making a read error possible. This rearrangement joins TRBV2 to TRBJ1-1, with TRBD1 as a possible D gene (6 bases). The CDR3 covers 15 residues. CDR1 and CDR2 (germline): SNHLY, FYNNEI. The V end was cut by 4 bases, the J end by 4 bases, with 16 bases between. CDR3 residues: CASSAEDRGGTEAFF. In DNA form, the CDR3 reads TGTGCCAGCAGTGCTGAGGATAGGGGGGGCACTGAAGCTTTCTTT.

This clonotype occurred a few times. The rearrangement uses TRBV19 and TRBJ2-1, with D possibly TRBD2 on 5 matching bases. The CDR3 loop spans 15 amino acids. Looked up from germline, CDR1 is LNHDA and CDR2 is SQIVND (reference sequence). V was pared by 6 bases and J by 2 bases, with 14 bases between. This CDR3 is CASSARAETYNEQFF. CDR3 sequence (DNA): TGTGCCAGTAGCGCGCGAGCGGAAACCTACAATGAGCAGTTCTTC.

This clonotype was seen only a few times. V usage is TRBV5-1 and J usage is TRBJ2-6; D may correspond to TRBD1 or TRBD2 (5 bases each). V was pared by 4 bases and J by 0 bases, with 14 bases between. The CDR3 sequence is 17 residues long. Germline CDR1 and CDR2: SGHRS and YFSETQ. CDR3 loop: CASSLGVRSSGANVLTF. CDR3 DNA sequence: TGCGCCAGCAGCCTGGGGGTCCGCAGCTCTGGGGCCAACGTCCTGACTTTC.

The chain employs TRBV20-1 and TRBJ2-5, with D perhaps matching TRBD1 (5 bases). The CDR3 is made up of 11 amino acids. Trimming shortened V by 8 bases and J by 7 bases, and 14 bases separated the two germline ends. From germline, CDR1 is DFQATT and CDR2 SNEGSKA (reference sequence). The CDR3 region is CSQGLEGTQYF. As DNA, the CDR3 is TGCAGTCAGGGATTGGAAGGGACCCAGTACTTC.

This clonotype was seen repeatedly, ten times or more. The V gene is TRBV14, the J gene TRBJ2-5; 10 bases line up with TRBD1. Germline trimming cut 0 bases from V and 4 bases from J; bases unmatched to any gene: 2. The CDR3 has 15 amino acids. The V gene's germline CDR1 is SGHDN and CDR2 FVKESK. CDR3 nucleotide sequence: TGTGCCAGCAGCCAAGATAGGACAGGGGGAGAGACCCAGTACTTC. Translated, it gives CASSQDRTGGETQYF.

The chain employs TRBV4-3 and TRBJ2-1; 8 positions match TRBD2. From germline, CDR1 is LGHNA and CDR2 YSLEER. Trimming removed 0 bases from V and 7 bases from J; junction bases left unmatched: 14. This CDR3 has 18 residues. This CDR3 is CASSQELGGAGVSNEQFF. Here the CDR3 DNA reads TGCGCCAGCAGCCAAGAGCTCGGGGGAGCGGGAGTATCGAATGAGCAGTTCTTC.

This chain connects TRBV7-2 to TRBJ2-7; D perhaps matches TRBD2 (5 bases). Germline CDR1 SGHTA, CDR2 FQGNSA. This CDR3 is 14 amino acids long. V lost 5 bases, J lost 0 bases, and 11 bases lay in between. CDR3 region: CASSPWTYSYEQYF. For the CDR3, the DNA is TGTGCCAGCAGCCCGTGGACTTACTCCTACGAGCAGTACTTC.

This clonotype was recorded at least ten times. V usage is TRBV28 and J usage is TRBJ1-2, with D tentatively TRBD1 (6 bases). The germline V gene encodes CDR1 MDHEN and CDR2 SYDVKM. The CDR3 extends over 13 amino acids. Deletions cut 4 bases from V and 4 bases from J, with 10 bases between. Here the CDR3 DNA reads TGTGCCAGCAGTTCAGGGGCAGGCTATGGCTACACCTTC. It codes for CASSSGAGYGYTF.